This TCR beta chain was found in a study of control samples from healthy donors and cancer patients. Germline V CDR1 and CDR2: GTSNPN, SVGIG (reference sequence). This CDR3 spans 14 amino acids. The ends were cut back, 4 bases at V and 2 bases at J, with 15 bases in the middle. The assay was immunoSEQ multiplex PCR, and TCRdb's table has in-frame clones only and misses some. The sample comprises approximately 52,000 clones, 90% to 97% of which are singletons, and approximately 0.99% rests with the top ten. The sample consisted of blood. This chain connects TRBV30 to TRBJ2-7; D might be TRBD2 (6 bases). The receptor was isolated from a woman younger than 35 in good health. In DNA form, the CDR3 reads TGTGCCTGGAACCGTGGAGGGTACACCTACGAGCAGTACTTC. Amino acids: CAWNRGGYTYEQYF. The whole variable domain, remainder taken from reference TRBV30 and TRBJ2-7, is SQTIHQWPATLVQPVGSPLSLECTVEGTSNPNLYWYRQAAGRGLQLLFYSVGIGQISSEVPQNLSASRPQDRQFILSSKKLLLSDSGFYLCAWNRGGYTYEQYFGPGTRLTVT.